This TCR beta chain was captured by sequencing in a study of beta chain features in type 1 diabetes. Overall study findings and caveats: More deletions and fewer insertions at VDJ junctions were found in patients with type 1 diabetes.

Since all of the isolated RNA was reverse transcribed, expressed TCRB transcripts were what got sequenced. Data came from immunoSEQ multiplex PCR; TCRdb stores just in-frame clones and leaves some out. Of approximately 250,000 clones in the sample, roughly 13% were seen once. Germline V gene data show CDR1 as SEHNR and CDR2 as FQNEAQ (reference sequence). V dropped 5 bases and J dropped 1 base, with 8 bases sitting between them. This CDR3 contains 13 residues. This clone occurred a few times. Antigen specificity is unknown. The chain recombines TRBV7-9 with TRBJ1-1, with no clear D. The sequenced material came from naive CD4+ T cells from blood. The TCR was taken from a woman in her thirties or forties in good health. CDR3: CASSIGGNTEAFF. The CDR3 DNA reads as TGTGCCAGCAGCATAGGAGGGAACACTGAAGCTTTCTTT. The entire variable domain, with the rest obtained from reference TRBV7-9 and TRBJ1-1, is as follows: DTGVSQNPRHKITKRGQNVTFRCDPISEHNRLYWYRQTLGQGPEFLTYFQNEAQLEKSRLLSDRFSAERPKGSFSTLEIQRTEQGDSAMYLCASSIGGNTEAFFGQGTRLTVV.